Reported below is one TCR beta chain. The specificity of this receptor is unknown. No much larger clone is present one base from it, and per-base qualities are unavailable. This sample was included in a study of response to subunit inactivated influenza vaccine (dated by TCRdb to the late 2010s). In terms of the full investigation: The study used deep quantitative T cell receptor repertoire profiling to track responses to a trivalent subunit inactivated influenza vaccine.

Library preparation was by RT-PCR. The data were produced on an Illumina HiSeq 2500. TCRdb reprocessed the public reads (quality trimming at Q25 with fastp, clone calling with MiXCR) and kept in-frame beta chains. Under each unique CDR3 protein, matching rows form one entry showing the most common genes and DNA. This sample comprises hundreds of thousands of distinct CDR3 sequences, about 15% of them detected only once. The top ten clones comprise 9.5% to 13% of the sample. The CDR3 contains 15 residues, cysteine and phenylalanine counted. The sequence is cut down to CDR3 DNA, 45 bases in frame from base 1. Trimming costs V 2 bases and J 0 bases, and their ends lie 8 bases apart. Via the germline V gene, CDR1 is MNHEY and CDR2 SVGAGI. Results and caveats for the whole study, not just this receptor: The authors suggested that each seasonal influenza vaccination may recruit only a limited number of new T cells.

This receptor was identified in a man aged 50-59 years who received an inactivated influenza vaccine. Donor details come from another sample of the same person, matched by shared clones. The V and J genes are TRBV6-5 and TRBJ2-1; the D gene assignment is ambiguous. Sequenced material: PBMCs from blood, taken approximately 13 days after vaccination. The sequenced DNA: TGTGCCAGCAGTTACAGGGTGTTCTCCTACAATGAGCAGTTCTTC. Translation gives CASSYRVFSYNEQFF.